The 9 T cell receptor beta chains below come from one sample, sequenced in a study of blood T cell repertoires in COVID-19. TCRdb's copy holds only in-frame clones and misses some; the assay was immunoSEQ multiplex PCR. This repertoire shows hundreds of thousands of clones, about 85% found once; its top ten account for roughly 0.69%. The sample comprised peripheral blood. The source of these receptors is a man in his forties or fifties with acute or convalescent COVID-19.

The rearrangement uses TRBV6-6 and TRBJ2-7; 8 bases are a match to TRBD2. Trimming took 2 bases from V and 4 from J; bases not matched to a gene: 7. Germline-derived CDR1 and CDR2 are MNHNY and SVGAGI (reference sequence). CDR3 length: 15 amino acids. Here the CDR3 reads CASSYSAGGPYEQYF. Here the CDR3 DNA reads TGTGCCAGCAGTTACAGTGCGGGAGGCCCTTACGAGCAGTACTTC.

This clone was recorded once. The V and J genes are TRBV7-3 and TRBJ2-2; 7 bases agree with TRBD1. The germline V gene encodes CDR1 SGHTA and CDR2 FQGTGA. The CDR3 covers 14 residues. J gave up 4 bases and V 4 bases, and 3 bases lay outside the gene matches. The CDR3 nucleotides are TGTGCCAGCAGCTCGGGACAGCCCACCGGGGAGCTGTTTTTT. Translated: CASSSGQPTGELFF. The full variable domain, in which reference TRBV7-3 and TRBJ2-2 provide the parts outside the CDR3, is GAGVSQTPSNKVTEKGKYVELRCDPISGHTALYWYRQSLGQGPEFLIYFQGTGAADDSGLPNDRFFAVRPEGSVSTLKIQRTERGDSAVYLCASSSGQPTGELFFGEGSRLTVL.

V gene TRBV5-1 combines with J gene TRBJ2-2; 9 positions agree with TRBD1. CDR1 is SGHRS, CDR2 YFSETQ, per germline. This CDR3 has 16 amino acids. Germline trimming cut 0 bases from V and 5 bases from J; bases unmatched to any gene: 5. Written as DNA, the CDR3 is TGCGCCAGCAGCTTGGAGGGACAGGGACAAACCGGGGAGCTGTTTTTT. Translating it yields CASSLEGQGQTGELFF.

The chain links TRBV28 to TRBJ1-4; D is ambiguous. Trimming shortened V by 3 bases and J by 1 base, and 12 bases separated the two germline ends. The CDR3 runs to 16 residues. CDR1 is MDHEN and CDR2 is SYDVKM in the germline V gene. Here the CDR3 DNA reads TGTGCCAGCAGTTTGGTGGTTTCAGGAACTAATGAAAAACTGTTTTTT. Translating it yields CASSLVVSGTNEKLFF. The full variable domain, with the rest looked up from reference TRBV28 and TRBJ1-4, is DVKVTQSSRYLVKRTGEKVFLECVQDMDHENMFWYRQDPGLGLRLIYFSYDVKMKEKGDIPEGYSVSREKKERFSLILESASTNQTSMYLCASSLVVSGTNEKLFFGSGTQLSVL.

The genes are TRBV19 and TRBJ1-6; the D is unclear. The V end was cut by 7 bases, the J end by 9 bases, with 13 bases between. This CDR3 region has 13 residues. Germline CDR1 reads LNHDA; CDR2 reads SQIVND (reference sequence). The CDR3: CASTDGWASPLHF. The CDR3 bases are TGTGCCAGTACCGATGGTTGGGCTTCACCCCTCCACTTT.

The chain combines TRBV5-5 with TRBJ1-3; possibly TRBD1 for D (6 bases). The V gene's germline CDR1 is SGHKS and CDR2 YYEKEE (reference sequence). Trimming shortened V by 0 bases and J by 2 bases, and 6 bases separated the two germline ends. The CDR3 is made up of 14 amino acids. The CDR3 nucleotides are TGTGCCAGCAGCTTGGGACAGGCTGGAAACACCATATATTTT. Protein product: CASSLGQAGNTIYF.

The chain uses TRBV5-1 and TRBJ2-6; possibly TRBD2 for D (5 bases). V was clipped by 0 bases and J by 2 bases, with 9 bases between them. The CDR3 length is 16 residues. In germline, CDR1 is SGHRS, CDR2 YFSETQ. This CDR3 reads CASSLADGAGANVLTF. DNA of the CDR3: TGCGCCAGCAGCTTGGCGGACGGGGCTGGGGCCAACGTCCTGACTTTC. The full variable domain, rest sourced from reference TRBV5-1 and TRBJ2-6, is KAGVTQTPRYLIKTRGQQVTLSCSPISGHRSVSWYQQTPGQGLQFLFEYFSETQRNKGNFPGRFSGRQFSNSRSEMNVSTLELGDSALYLCASSLADGAGANVLTFGAGSRLTVL.

The chain combines TRBV3-1 (or the pseudogene TRBV3-2) with TRBJ1-1, with 7 bases matching TRBD1. CDR3 length: 15 amino acids. Germline V gives CDR1 LGHDT, CDR2 YNNKEL (reference sequence). J was trimmed by 5 bases and V by 4 bases; bases with no gene match: 10. The CDR3 bases are TGTGCCAGCAGCCCGAATCCCGCAGGGGGGACTGAAGCTTTCTTT. Protein product: CASSPNPAGGTEAFF.

The chain is built from TRBV27 and TRBJ2-7, with 12 nucleotides matching TRBD1. The V gene's germline CDR1 is MNHEY and CDR2 SMNVEV (reference sequence). The CDR3 is made up of 16 amino acids. V lost 3 bases and J lost 4; bases outside the gene matches: 7. The CDR3 DNA is TGTGCCAGCAGTTTCACCGGGACAGGGGGCCAGTACGAGCAGTACTTC. Its protein product is CASSFTGTGGQYEQYF.